This TCR beta chain was sequenced during a study of technical replicates of blood from a handful of donors. Libraries were prepared by immunoSEQ multiplex PCR; TCRdb keeps only in-frame clonotypes and omits some of them. The table has around 67,000 clones, 75% to 90% seen once. This receptor was taken from a human donor in good health. Some clones in this sample may be carry-over from other donors' samples. Input material: PBMCs.

CDR3 DNA sequence: TGTGCCAGCAGTCGGGGAATCGGTGAAGCTTTCTTT. Translating it yields CASSRGIGEAFF. The chain couples TRBV25-1 to TRBJ1-1; D is ambiguous. V lost 5 bases and J 7 bases, leaving 11 bases between the germline ends. The CDR3 extends over 12 amino acids. Per germline, CDR1 MGHDK and CDR2 SYGVNS. The entire variable domain, with the rest obtained from reference TRBV25-1 and TRBJ1-1, is as follows: EADIYQTPRYLVIGTGKKITLECSQTMGHDKMYWYQQDPGMELHLIHYSYGVNSTEKGDLSSESTVSRIRTEHFPLTLESARPSHTSQYLCASSRGIGEAFFGQGTRLTVV.